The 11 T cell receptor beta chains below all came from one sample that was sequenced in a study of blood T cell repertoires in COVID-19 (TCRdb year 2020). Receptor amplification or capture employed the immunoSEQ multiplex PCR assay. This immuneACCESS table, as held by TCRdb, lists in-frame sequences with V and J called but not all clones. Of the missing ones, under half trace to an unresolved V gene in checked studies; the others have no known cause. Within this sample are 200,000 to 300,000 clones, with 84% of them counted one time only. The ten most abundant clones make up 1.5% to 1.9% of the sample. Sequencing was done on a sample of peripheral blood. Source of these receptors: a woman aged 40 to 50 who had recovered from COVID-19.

The CDR3 nucleotides are TGTGCCAGCAGTGACTCGTCGGAGGCGTCACCCCTCCACTTT. It encodes CASSDSSEASPLHF. V and J are TRBV2 and TRBJ1-6; D remains ambiguous. The CDR3 covers 14 residues. V dropped 3 bases and J dropped 10 bases, with 13 bases sitting between them. CDR1 and CDR2 from the germline V gene are SNHLY and FYNNEI.

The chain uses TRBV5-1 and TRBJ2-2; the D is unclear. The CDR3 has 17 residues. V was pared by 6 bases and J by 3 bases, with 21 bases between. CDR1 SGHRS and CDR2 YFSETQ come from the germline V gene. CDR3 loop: CASTAPAAAPHTGELFF. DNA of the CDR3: TGCGCCAGCACCGCCCCCGCGGCAGCTCCCCACACCGGGGAGCTGTTTTTT.

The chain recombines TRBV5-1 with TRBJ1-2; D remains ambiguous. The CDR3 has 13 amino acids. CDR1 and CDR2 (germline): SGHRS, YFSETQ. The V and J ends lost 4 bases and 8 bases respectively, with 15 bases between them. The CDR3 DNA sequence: TGCGCCAGCAGCCCGGGGAAGGGAGGGGGCTACACCTTC. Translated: CASSPGKGGGYTF.

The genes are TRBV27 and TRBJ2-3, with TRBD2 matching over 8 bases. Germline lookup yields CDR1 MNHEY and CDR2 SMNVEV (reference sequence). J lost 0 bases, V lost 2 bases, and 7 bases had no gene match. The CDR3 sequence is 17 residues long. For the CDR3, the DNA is TGTGCCAGCAGTTTAGATAAGCGGGGGCTTAGCACAGATACGCAGTATTTT. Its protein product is CASSLDKRGLSTDTQYF.

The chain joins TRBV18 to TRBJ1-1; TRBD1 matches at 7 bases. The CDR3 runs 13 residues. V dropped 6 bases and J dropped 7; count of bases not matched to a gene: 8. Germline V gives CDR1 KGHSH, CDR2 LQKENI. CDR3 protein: CASSPAGQHEAFF. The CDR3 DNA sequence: TGTGCCAGCTCCCCCGCGGGACAGCATGAAGCTTTCTTT.

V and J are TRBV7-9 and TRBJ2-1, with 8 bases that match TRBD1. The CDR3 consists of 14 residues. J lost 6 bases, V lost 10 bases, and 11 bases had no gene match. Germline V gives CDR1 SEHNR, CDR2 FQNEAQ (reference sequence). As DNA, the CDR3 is TGTGCCACCAAGGACAGGGCACCGTCCAATGAGCAGTTCTTC. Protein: CATKDRAPSNEQFF.

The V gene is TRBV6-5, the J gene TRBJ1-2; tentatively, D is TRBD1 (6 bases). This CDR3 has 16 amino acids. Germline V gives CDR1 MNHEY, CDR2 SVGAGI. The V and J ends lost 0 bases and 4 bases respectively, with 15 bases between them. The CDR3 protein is CASSYSGLGATYGYTF. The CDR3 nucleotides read TGTGCCAGCAGTTACTCAGGTCTGGGGGCCACCTATGGCTACACCTTC.

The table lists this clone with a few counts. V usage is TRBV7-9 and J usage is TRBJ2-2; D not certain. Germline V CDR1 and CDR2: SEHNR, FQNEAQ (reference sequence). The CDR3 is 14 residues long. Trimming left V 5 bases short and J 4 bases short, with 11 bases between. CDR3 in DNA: TGTGCCAGCAGCATAAAAACTGGCACCGGGGAGCTGTTTTTT. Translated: CASSIKTGTGELFF.

CDR3 coding DNA: TGTGCCAGCAGCCCACGGGGAAGTCCCACAGATACGCAGTATTTT. Its translation is CASSPRGSPTDTQYF. The chain combines TRBV11-3 with TRBJ2-3, with a possible D match to TRBD2 (5 bases). The V gene's germline CDR1 is SGHNT and CDR2 YENEEA. CDR3 length equals 15 residues. V was trimmed by 5 bases and J by 2 bases, leaving 14 bases between them.

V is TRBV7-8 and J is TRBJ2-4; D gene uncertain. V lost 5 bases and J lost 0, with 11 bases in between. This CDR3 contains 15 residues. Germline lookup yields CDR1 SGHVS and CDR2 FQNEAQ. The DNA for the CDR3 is TGTGCCAGCAGCGTTCGTTCAGTAGCCAAAAACATTCAGTACTTC. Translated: CASSVRSVAKNIQYF.

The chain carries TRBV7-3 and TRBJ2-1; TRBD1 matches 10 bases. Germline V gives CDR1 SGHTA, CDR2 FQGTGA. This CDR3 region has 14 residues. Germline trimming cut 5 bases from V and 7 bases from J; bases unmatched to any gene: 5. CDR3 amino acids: CASSHRDRGNEQFF. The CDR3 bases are TGTGCCAGCAGCCACCGGGACAGGGGTAATGAGCAGTTCTTC.